These 29 T cell receptor beta chains came from one sample sequenced in a study of cytotoxic CD8 clonotypes in ibrutinib-treated CLL. Data came from immunoSEQ multiplex PCR; TCRdb stores just in-frame clones and leaves some out. The sample holds some 300,000 clones, roughly 79% seen once. The sequencing used PBMCs, collected before ibrutinib treatment. The source of these receptors is a human donor with chronic lymphocytic leukemia.

The gene calls are TRBV23-1 and TRBJ1-2, with a tentative D call TRBD1 (6 bases). TRBV23-1 is filed as an ORF, its function uncertain. Trimming left V 3 bases short and J 0 bases short, with 11 bases between. The CDR3 has 15 amino acids. The CDR3 is CASSQTGAANYGYTF. In nucleotides, the CDR3 is TGCGCCAGCAGTCAGACAGGAGCAGCTAACTATGGCTACACCTTC.

The J gene is TRBJ2-7, the V gene TRBV27, with unresolved D. Germline lookup yields CDR1 MNHEY and CDR2 SMNVEV (reference sequence). The ends were cut back, 2 bases at V and 0 bases at J, with 11 bases in the middle. The CDR3 contains 15 residues. In DNA, the CDR3 is TGTGCCAGCAGTTTAATGCCCACCGCCTCCTACGAGCAGTACTTC. Residues: CASSLMPTASYEQYF.

The rearrangement uses TRBV5-1 and TRBJ1-5; TRBD1 matches 7 bases. This CDR3 is 15 amino acids long. CDR1 SGHRS and CDR2 YFSETQ come from the germline V gene. Unmatched junction bases numbered 7, after V lost 4 bases and J lost 3 bases. The CDR3 spells CASSQGTDTNQPQHF. The CDR3 DNA reads as TGCGCCAGCAGCCAAGGGACAGACACCAATCAGCCCCAGCATTTT.

The chain has TRBV11-3 and TRBJ2-7; D unresolved. Germline V gives CDR1 SGHNT, CDR2 YENEEA. V lost 5 bases and J lost 3, with 5 bases in between. The CDR3 has 11 residues. The CDR3 loop reads CASSGGYEQYF. Here the CDR3 DNA reads TGTGCCAGCAGCGGTGGCTACGAGCAGTACTTC.

CDR3 sequence (DNA): TGTGCCAGCAGTTCTAACCATATTAGCCTCCAAGAGACCCAGTACTTC. Translated, it gives CASSSNHISLQETQYF. This chain joins TRBV6-5 and TRBJ2-5; the D is unclear. The length of the CDR3 is 16 residues. Trimming cost V 4 bases and J 1 base, with 16 bases left between them. Per germline, CDR1 MNHEY and CDR2 SVGAGI.

This clone was seen only once. The chain carries TRBV6-5 and TRBJ2-1; 12 nucleotides line up with TRBD2. Germline assignment: CDR1 MNHEY and CDR2 SVGAGI. The CDR3 contains 15 residues. The junction had 3 bases not matched to a gene; V was cut back by 5 bases and J by 4 bases. The CDR3 here is CASSRTSGIYNEQFF. The DNA of the CDR3 is TGTGCCAGCAGTCGGACTAGCGGGATATACAATGAGCAGTTCTTC.

This rearrangement joins TRBV5-1 to TRBJ2-3; 15 nucleotides match TRBD2. The J segment lost 6 bases and the V segment lost 0 bases, leaving 8 bases of the junction unmatched. CDR1 is SGHRS and CDR2 is YFSETQ in the germline V gene. The CDR3 spans 18 residues. The CDR3 sequence is CASSLEGLAGGVADTQYF. CDR3 DNA: TGCGCCAGCAGCTTGGAGGGACTAGCGGGAGGAGTTGCGGATACGCAGTATTTT.

V gene TRBV5-4 combines with J gene TRBJ2-1; the match to TRBD2 covers 12 bases. This CDR3 region has 20 residues. V trimming: 4 bases; J trimming: 0 bases; junction bases outside the gene matches: 14. The germline gives CDR1 SGHNT, CDR2 YYREEE (reference sequence). The CDR3 DNA is TGTGCCAGCAGCAAGTACGGGACTAGCGGGCAGAGAGGCTCCTACAATGAGCAGTTCTTC. Translating gives CASSKYGTSGQRGSYNEQFF.

This clone was picked up a small number of times. The V gene is TRBV2, the J gene TRBJ2-3; D may be TRBD2 (5 bases). The V and J ends lost 8 bases and 6 bases respectively, with 6 bases between them. The germline gives CDR1 SNHLY, CDR2 FYNNEI. There are 10 residues in the CDR3. CDR3: CASGGDTQYF. In DNA, the CDR3 is TGTGCCAGCGGCGGGGATACGCAGTATTTT. The complete variable domain, with remaining parts taken from reference TRBV2 and TRBJ2-3, reads EPEVTQTPSHQVTQMGQEVILRCVPISNHLYFYWYRQILGQKVEFLVSFYNNEISEKSEIFDDQFSVERPDGSNFTLKIRSTKLEDSAMYFCASGGDTQYFGPGTRLTVL.

This chain joins TRBV7-8 and TRBJ1-5, with 11 bases lining up with TRBD1. Germline CDR1 is SGHVS and CDR2 is FQNEAQ. Losses at the gene ends were 5 bases for V and 4 bases for J; bases not matched to a gene: 4. The CDR3 consists of 15 residues. CDR3 sequence reads: CASSTGTGGNQPQHF. CDR3 coding DNA: TGTGCCAGCAGCACAGGGACAGGGGGGAATCAGCCCCAGCATTTT.

The chain has TRBV4-3 and TRBJ2-5; D is uncertain. The V end was cut by 0 bases, the J end by 5 bases, with 7 bases between. The CDR3 runs 13 residues. Germline CDR1 is LGHNA and CDR2 is YSLEER. The CDR3 loop is CASSQDIDETQYF. CDR3 in DNA: TGCGCCAGCAGCCAAGATATTGATGAGACCCAGTACTTC.

V and J are TRBV9 and TRBJ1-1, with a weak D call TRBD1 (6 bases). The ends were cut back, 0 bases at V and 3 bases at J, with 12 bases in the middle. The germline V gene encodes CDR1 SGDLS and CDR2 YYNGEE. CDR3 length: 15 amino acids. The CDR3 is CASSVDGRGDTEAFF. In DNA form, the CDR3 reads TGTGCCAGCAGCGTAGATGGCAGGGGTGACACTGAAGCTTTCTTT.

The chain couples TRBV5-4 to TRBJ1-1; D gene uncertain. Trimming stripped 4 bases from V and 5 bases from J, with 12 bases between. The germline gives CDR1 SGHNT, CDR2 YYREEE (reference sequence). The CDR3 consists of 13 residues. The chain's CDR3 is CASSLPSRTEAFF. CDR3 sequence (DNA): TGTGCCAGCAGCCTACCCTCGCGTACTGAAGCTTTCTTT.

Only one count was recorded for this clone. DNA for the CDR3: TGTGCCAGCAACTTACCGTCTGGCGGGGGGGACCTCCACTTT. This sequence encodes CASNLPSGGGDLHF. The gene calls are TRBV9 and TRBJ1-6; the D gene is possibly TRBD1 (5 bases). Germline-derived CDR1 and CDR2 are SGDLS and YYNGEE. The CDR3 is made up of 14 amino acids. With 6 bases removed from V and 15 bases from J, the gap between germline ends came to 22 bases.

The chain employs TRBV5-1 and TRBJ2-3; no reliable D call. The CDR3 loop spans 13 amino acids. CDR1 is SGHRS, CDR2 YFSETQ, per germline. Trimming removed 3 bases from V and 7 bases from J, with 12 bases in between. CDR3 nucleotide sequence: TGCGCCAGCAGCTCGCCCGGCTTAAATACGCAGTATTTT. Its translation: CASSSPGLNTQYF.

V gene TRBV28 combines with J gene TRBJ2-1; no clear D gene. V lost 6 bases and J lost 8, with 5 bases in between. This CDR3 has 10 amino acids. The germline gives CDR1 MDHEN, CDR2 SYDVKM. The CDR3 nucleotides are TGTGCCAGCAGGAGCCATGAGCAGTTCTTC. Translating it yields CASRSHEQFF.

This chain connects TRBV25-1 to TRBJ2-5; no definite D call. The V gene lost 2 bases and the J gene lost 5 bases, with 6 bases spanning the gap. This CDR3 has 12 residues. Germline V CDR1 and CDR2: MGHDK, SYGVNS. CDR3: CASSEGWETQYF. The CDR3 DNA follows: TGTGCCAGCAGTGAAGGGTGGGAGACCCAGTACTTC.

The CDR3 DNA reads as TGCGCCAGCAGCCAAGATATATTGGCGGGGGAGACCCAGTACTTC. Residues: CASSQDILAGETQYF. This sequence joins TRBV4-3 and TRBJ2-5; D may be TRBD2 (6 bases). V lost 0 bases to trimming and J lost 5 bases, with 13 bases between them. From germline, CDR1 is LGHNA and CDR2 YSLEER. The CDR3 has 15 residues.

This clone was observed a handful of times. V is TRBV7-8 and J is TRBJ1-1; 7 positions agree with TRBD1. Germline V lookup: CDR1 SGHVS, CDR2 FQNEAQ. V trimming: 3 bases; J trimming: 1 base; junction bases outside the gene matches: 2. The CDR3 contains 14 residues. The CDR3 coding sequence is TGTGCCAGCAGCTTCGACAGGGAGAACACTGAAGCTTTCTTT. It is translated as CASSFDRENTEAFF.

This rearrangement joins TRBV9 to TRBJ2-1; 11 bases match TRBD2. Germline CDR1 SGDLS, CDR2 YYNGEE. The CDR3 is made up of 17 amino acids. J gave up 6 bases and V 4 bases, and 12 bases lay outside the gene matches. CDR3 amino acids: CASSTQPGTSGSNEQFF. Here the CDR3 DNA reads TGTGCCAGCAGCACCCAACCCGGGACTAGCGGTTCCAATGAGCAGTTCTTC.

The CDR3 DNA reads as TGTGCCAGCAGCTTAGTAGGTGGGATAGACGGGGAGCTGTTTTTT. The encoded protein is CASSLVGGIDGELFF. The chain employs TRBV7-8 and TRBJ2-2; D not certain. CDR3 length equals 15 residues. Trimming pared 1 base from V and 7 bases from J, leaving 13 bases between. Looked up from germline, CDR1 is SGHVS and CDR2 is FQNEAQ.

This chain joins TRBV6-4 and TRBJ1-2; no reliable D call. The germline V and J ends were trimmed by 4 bases and 4 bases, with 16 bases remaining between them. The CDR3 sequence is 15 residues long. CDR1 and CDR2 (germline): MRHNA, SNTAGT. The DNA of the CDR3 is TGTGCCAGCAGTGTCTCCCCGGAAAGGATCTATGGCTACACCTTC. Translated: CASSVSPERIYGYTF.

The V call is TRBV18, the J call TRBJ2-7; D is perhaps TRBD1 (6 bases). This CDR3 region has 16 residues. V was shortened by 3 bases and J by 0 bases, with 15 bases between the two germline ends. The V gene's germline CDR1 is KGHSH and CDR2 LQKENI. CDR3 DNA: TGTGCCAGCTCACCTATACCGGGACACACCTCCTACGAGCAGTACTTC. Amino acids: CASSPIPGHTSYEQYF.

This chain links TRBV5-1 with TRBJ2-7; the D gene is possibly TRBD2 (6 bases). This CDR3 has 16 amino acids. CDR1 is SGHRS and CDR2 is YFSETQ in the germline V gene. V lost 4 bases and J lost 5, with 22 bases in between. The CDR3 reads CASSPIPGTLLNEQYF. CDR3 DNA sequence: TGCGCCAGCAGCCCGATTCCCGGGACTCTCCTAAACGAGCAGTACTTC.

This sequence joins TRBV19 and TRBJ2-7; 11 nucleotides align to TRBD1. Germline V gene data show CDR1 as LNHDA and CDR2 as SQIVND (reference sequence). The J segment lost 4 bases and the V segment lost 8 bases, leaving 7 bases of the junction unmatched. CDR3 size: 14 residues. This CDR3 is CASGPGTGGYEQYF. In DNA, the CDR3 is TGTGCCAGTGGGCCCGGGACAGGGGGTTACGAGCAGTACTTC.

This clone was counted a single time. The chain links TRBV5-6 to TRBJ2-5; TRBD2 might be the D (6 bases). Germline V CDR1 and CDR2: SGHDT, YYEEEE. The CDR3 sequence is 13 residues long. The ends were cut back, 1 base at V and 3 bases at J, with 7 bases in the middle. In DNA form, the CDR3 reads TGTGCCAGCAGCTTGCGGAGGGAAGAGACCCAGTACTTC. Protein: CASSLRREETQYF.

The V gene is TRBV9, the J gene TRBJ1-2; 7 positions agree with TRBD1. The CDR3 runs 14 residues. V was pared by 0 bases and J by 5 bases, with 4 bases of the junction left unmatched. Germline V gene lookup returns CDR1 SGDLS and CDR2 YYNGEE. In DNA form, the CDR3 reads TGTGCCAGCAGCGTAGTTGGACAGGCTTATGGCTACACCTTC. Its translation is CASSVVGQAYGYTF.

This chain uses TRBV5-6 with TRBJ2-6; 9 bases line up with TRBD1. The junction had 4 bases not matched to a gene; V was cut back by 3 bases and J by 0 bases. The CDR3 extends over 17 amino acids. CDR1 is SGHDT and CDR2 is YYEEEE in the germline V gene. CDR3 region: CASSWDRASSGANVLTF. CDR3 sequence (DNA): TGTGCCAGCAGCTGGGACAGGGCATCCTCTGGGGCCAACGTCCTGACTTTC.

This chain connects TRBV5-1 to TRBJ2-3; D is uncertain. The V end lost 1 base, the J end lost 6 bases, and 12 bases lay between the germline ends. The CDR3 runs 14 residues. In germline, CDR1 is SGHRS, CDR2 YFSETQ. The CDR3 loop reads CASSLLDVRDTQYF. The DNA of the CDR3 is TGCGCCAGCAGCTTGTTAGACGTCCGGGATACGCAGTATTTT.